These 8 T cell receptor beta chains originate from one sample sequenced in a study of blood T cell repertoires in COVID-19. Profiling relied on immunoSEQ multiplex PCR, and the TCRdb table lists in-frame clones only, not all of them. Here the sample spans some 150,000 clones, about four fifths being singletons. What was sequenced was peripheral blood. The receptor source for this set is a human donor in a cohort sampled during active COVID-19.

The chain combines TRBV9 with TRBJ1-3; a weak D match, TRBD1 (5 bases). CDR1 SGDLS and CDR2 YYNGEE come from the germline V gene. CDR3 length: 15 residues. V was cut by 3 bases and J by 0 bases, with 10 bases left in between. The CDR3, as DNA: TGTGCCAGCAGCGGACAGAGGTCCTCTGGAAACACCATATATTTT. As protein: CASSGQRSSGNTIYF.

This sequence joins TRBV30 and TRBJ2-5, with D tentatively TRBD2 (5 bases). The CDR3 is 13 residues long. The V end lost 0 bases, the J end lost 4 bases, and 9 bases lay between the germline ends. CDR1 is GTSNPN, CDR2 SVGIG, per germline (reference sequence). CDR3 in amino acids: CAWSVRAGETQYF. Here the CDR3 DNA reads TGTGCCTGGAGTGTAAGGGCGGGAGAGACCCAGTACTTC.

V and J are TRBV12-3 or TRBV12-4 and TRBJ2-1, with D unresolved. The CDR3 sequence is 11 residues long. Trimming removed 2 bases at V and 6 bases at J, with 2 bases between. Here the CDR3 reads CASSLRNEQFF. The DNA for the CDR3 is TGTGCCAGCAGTTTACGCAATGAGCAGTTCTTC.

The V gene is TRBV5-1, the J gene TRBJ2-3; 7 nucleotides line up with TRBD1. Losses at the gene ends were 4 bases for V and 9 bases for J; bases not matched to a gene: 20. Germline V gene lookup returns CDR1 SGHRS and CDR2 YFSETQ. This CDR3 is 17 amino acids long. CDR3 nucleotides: TGCGCCAGCAGCCAACGACAGGGAAGCATGGGGCTGATGACGCAGTATTTT. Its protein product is CASSQRQGSMGLMTQYF.

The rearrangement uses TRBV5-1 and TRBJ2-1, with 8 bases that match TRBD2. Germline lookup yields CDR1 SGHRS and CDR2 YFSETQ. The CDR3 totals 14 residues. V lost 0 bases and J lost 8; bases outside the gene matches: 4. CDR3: CASSLDGGGDEQFF. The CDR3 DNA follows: TGCGCCAGCAGCTTGGACGGGGGGGGCGATGAGCAGTTCTTC. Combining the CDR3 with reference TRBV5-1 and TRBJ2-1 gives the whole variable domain KAGVTQTPRYLIKTRGQQVTLSCSPISGHRSVSWYQQTPGQGLQFLFEYFSETQRNKGNFPGRFSGRQFSNSRSEMNVSTLELGDSALYLCASSLDGGGDEQFFGPGTRLTVL.

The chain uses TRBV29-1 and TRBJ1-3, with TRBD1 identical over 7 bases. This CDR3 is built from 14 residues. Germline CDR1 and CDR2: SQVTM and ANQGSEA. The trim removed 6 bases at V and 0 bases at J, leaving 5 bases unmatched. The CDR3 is CSVPDRDSGNTIYF. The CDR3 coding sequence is TGCAGCGTCCCCGACAGGGACTCTGGAAACACCATATATTTT.

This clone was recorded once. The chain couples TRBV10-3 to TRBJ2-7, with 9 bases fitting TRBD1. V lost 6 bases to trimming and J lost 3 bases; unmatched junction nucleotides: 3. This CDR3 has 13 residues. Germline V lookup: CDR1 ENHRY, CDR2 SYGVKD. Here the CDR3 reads CAIRTGGGYEQYF. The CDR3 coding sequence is TGTGCCATCAGAACAGGGGGCGGCTACGAGCAGTACTTC.

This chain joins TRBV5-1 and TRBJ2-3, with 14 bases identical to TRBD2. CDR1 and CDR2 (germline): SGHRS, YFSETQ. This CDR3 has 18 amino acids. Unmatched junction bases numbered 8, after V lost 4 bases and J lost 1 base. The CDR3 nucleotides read TGCGCCAGCAGCAGTCGACTAGCGGGGGGGCCCCGCACAGATACGCAGTATTTT. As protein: CASSSRLAGGPRTDTQYF.